Shown below are 31 T cell receptor beta chains from a single sample sequenced in a study of blood T cell repertoires in COVID-19. Generated by immunoSEQ multiplex PCR, the TCRdb table keeps only in-frame clones and is missing some. Of about 80,000 clones in the sample, around 88% are singletons; the top ten hold about 7%. The material sequenced was peripheral blood. The receptors derive from a woman over 75 with acute or convalescent COVID-19.

The gene calls are TRBV19 and TRBJ2-3; no firm D call. Trimming took off 4 bases at V and 1 base at J, with 6 bases between the two ends. This CDR3 has 13 residues. Germline assignment: CDR1 LNHDA and CDR2 SQIVND (reference sequence). The DNA for the CDR3 is TGTGCCAGTAGTACCCTAGGCACAGATACGCAGTATTTT. Translation gives CASSTLGTDTQYF. Combining the CDR3 with reference TRBV19 and TRBJ2-3 gives the whole variable domain DGGITQSPKYLFRKEGQNVTLSCEQNLNHDAMYWYRQDPGQGLRLIYYSQIVNDFQKGDIAEGYSVSREKKESFPLTVTSAQKNPTAFYLCASSTLGTDTQYFGPGTRLTVL.

The rearrangement uses TRBV7-2 and TRBJ2-1; 15 positions agree with TRBD2. The germline V gene has CDR1 SGHTA and CDR2 FQGNSA. The CDR3 is 17 amino acids. The V segment lost 5 bases and the J segment 5 bases; nucleotides outside the gene matches: 7. CDR3 DNA sequence: TGTGCCAGCAGCGTTGGTGGGACTAGCGGGGGGAACAATGAGCAGTTCTTC. Translating gives CASSVGGTSGGNNEQFF.

CDR3 residues: CASSPMTSGATYEQYF. The CDR3 coding sequence is TGTGCCAGCAGCCCGATGACTAGCGGGGCTACCTACGAGCAGTACTTC. The chain is built from TRBV5-5 and TRBJ2-7, with 11 bases fitting TRBD2. The length of the CDR3 is 16 residues. V lost 4 bases and J lost 2; bases outside the gene matches: 8. Germline values: CDR1 SGHKS, CDR2 YYEKEE (reference sequence).

This chain uses TRBV7-6 with TRBJ2-2, with 8 positions matching TRBD1. Germline V gene lookup returns CDR1 SGHVS and CDR2 FNYEAQ. V lost 4 bases, J lost 3 bases, and 1 base stayed unmatched. This CDR3 spans 14 amino acids. Here the CDR3 reads CASSWGQDTGELFF. CDR3 sequence (DNA): TGTGCCAGCAGCTGGGGACAGGACACCGGGGAGCTGTTTTTT.

This clone came up once. This chain joins TRBV7-8 and TRBJ1-4; TRBD1 aligns across 9 bases. Germline V gene sequence: CDR1 SGHVS, CDR2 FQNEAQ. The CDR3 consists of 15 residues. V lost 1 base, J lost 5 bases, and 2 bases stayed unmatched. The CDR3 region has the DNA TGTGCCAGCAGCTTAGGAGGGACAGGGAATGAAAAACTGTTTTTT. As protein: CASSLGGTGNEKLFF.

The chain recombines TRBV11-2 with TRBJ1-6, with TRBD1 as a possible D gene (5 bases). The length of the CDR3 is 15 residues. Looked up from germline, CDR1 is SGHAT and CDR2 is FQNNGV. V was pared by 8 bases and J by 0 bases, with 11 bases between. The CDR3, as DNA: TGTGCCAGCGGGGGAGGTAGCTCCTATAATTCACCCCTCCACTTT. Translating gives CASGGGSSYNSPLHF.

The chain is built from TRBV28 and TRBJ2-2; 7 bases fit TRBD2. Germline V gene lookup returns CDR1 MDHEN and CDR2 SYDVKM. The CDR3 runs 15 residues. V was clipped by 4 bases and J by 5 bases; unmatched bases: 7. This CDR3 is CASSSPGGGTGELFF. CDR3 nucleotide sequence: TGTGCCAGCAGTTCGCCGGGGGGAGGAACCGGGGAGCTGTTTTTT.

The chain has TRBV7-2 and TRBJ2-2; D possibly corresponds to TRBD1 (5 bases). The CDR3 has 16 amino acids. The germline gives CDR1 SGHTA, CDR2 FQGNSA. V lost 2 bases and J lost 2, with 12 bases in between. CDR3 nucleotides: TGTGCCAGCAGCTTATATAGGGGATTAAACACCGGGGAGCTGTTTTTT. This translates into CASSLYRGLNTGELFF.

In this sample, this clone turned up a few times. V usage is TRBV6-5 and J usage is TRBJ2-3, with 7 nucleotides matching TRBD1. Germline V gene lookup returns CDR1 MNHEY and CDR2 SVGAGI. The CDR3 covers 15 residues. Trimming cost V 2 bases and J 5 bases; bases outside gene matches: 7. CDR3 coding DNA: TGTGCCAGCAGTTACGGACAGGTCGCAATAGATACGCAGTATTTT. It translates to CASSYGQVAIDTQYF.

The chain combines TRBV27 with TRBJ2-2; the D gene is possibly TRBD2 (6 bases). Trimming pared 6 bases from V and 6 bases from J, leaving 14 bases between. Germline V gene sequence: CDR1 MNHEY, CDR2 SMNVEV (reference sequence). The CDR3 totals 14 residues. CDR3 DNA: TGTGCCAGCAGCCTGGGGACTTTCTCCGGGGAGCTGTTTTTT. Protein sequence: CASSLGTFSGELFF.

This rearrangement joins TRBV18 to TRBJ1-1; tentatively, D is TRBD1 (6 bases). Trimming took 3 bases from V and 0 from J, leaving 11 bases between them. The CDR3 is made up of 15 amino acids. In germline, CDR1 is KGHSH, CDR2 LQKENI. CDR3: CASSPAQGLNTEAFF. The CDR3 DNA sequence: TGTGCCAGCTCACCGGCACAGGGCCTGAACACTGAAGCTTTCTTT.

This rearrangement joins TRBV5-8 to TRBJ1-5, with TRBD1 matching over 7 bases. With V trimmed by 9 bases and J by 0 bases, 6 bases remained unmatched. Germline values: CDR1 SGHTS, CDR2 YDEGEE. CDR3 size: 14 residues. CDR3 in DNA: TGTGCCACCCAGACAGGGACTAGCAATCAGCCCCAGCATTTT. Translated, it gives CATQTGTSNQPQHF. Supplemented by reference TRBV5-8 and TRBJ1-5, the full variable domain reads EAGVTQSPTHLIKTRGQQATLRCSPISGHTSVYWYQQALGLGLQFLLWYDEGEERNRGNFPPRFSGRQFPNYSSELNVNALELEDSALYLCATQTGTSNQPQHFGDGTRLSIL.

The rearrangement uses TRBV5-1 and TRBJ1-3; 9 bases match TRBD1. V lost 4 bases and J lost 4; bases outside the gene matches: 6. Germline CDR1 is SGHRS and CDR2 is YFSETQ. The CDR3 spans 15 residues. The CDR3 is CASSQGQGRGNTIYF. CDR3 nucleotides: TGCGCCAGCAGCCAGGGACAGGGAAGAGGAAACACCATATATTTT.

The chain carries TRBV29-1 and TRBJ1-3; D is unresolved. Trimming shortened V by 4 bases and J by 0 bases, and 7 bases separated the two germline ends. The CDR3 covers 13 residues. Per germline, CDR1 SQVTM and CDR2 ANQGSEA. CDR3 sequence: CSVVPSSGNTIYF. The CDR3 nucleotides read TGCAGCGTTGTCCCATCCTCTGGAAACACCATATATTTT.

The chain is built from TRBV15 and TRBJ1-4; 7 bases align to TRBD1. V lost 5 bases to trimming and J lost 3 bases; unmatched junction nucleotides: 6. This CDR3 is 15 amino acids long. Germline V gene data show CDR1 as LNHNV and CDR2 as YYDKDF (reference sequence). As DNA, the CDR3 is TGTGCCACCAGCTCTGTAGGGGGCCCTAATGAAAAACTGTTTTTT. It encodes CATSSVGGPNEKLFF.

The genes are TRBV4-3 and TRBJ2-3; 10 nucleotides agree with TRBD1. With V trimmed by 4 bases and J by 3 bases, 4 bases remained unmatched. CDR3 length equals 15 residues. From germline, CDR1 is LGHNA and CDR2 YSLEER. The CDR3 DNA is TGCGCCAGCAGCCTGGGACAGGGGAGGACAGATACGCAGTATTTT. It specifies CASSLGQGRTDTQYF.

This chain links TRBV19 with TRBJ1-6; D gene ambiguous. V dropped 6 bases and J dropped 8 bases, with 8 bases sitting between them. The CDR3 length is 12 residues. CDR1 LNHDA and CDR2 SQIVND come from the germline V gene (reference sequence). The CDR3 sequence is CASREGDSPLHF. The CDR3, as DNA: TGTGCCAGTAGAGAGGGTGATTCACCCCTCCACTTT. Filled out from reference TRBV19 and TRBJ1-6, the complete variable domain reads DGGITQSPKYLFRKEGQNVTLSCEQNLNHDAMYWYRQDPGQGLRLIYYSQIVNDFQKGDIAEGYSVSREKKESFPLTVTSAQKNPTAFYLCASREGDSPLHFGNGTRLTVT.

The chain links TRBV19 to TRBJ1-1; 7 nucleotides align to TRBD1. V gave up 5 bases and J gave up 5 bases; unmatched junction bases: 8. Germline V CDR1 and CDR2: LNHDA, SQIVND (reference sequence). This CDR3 comprises 14 residues. As DNA, the CDR3 is TGTGCCAGTAGTCATCAGGGGGTTGAGACTGAAGCTTTCTTT. Translation: CASSHQGVETEAFF.

The V and J genes are TRBV6-1 and TRBJ1-6; D possibly corresponds to TRBD1 (5 bases). CDR3 length equals 13 residues. The V gene lost 2 bases and the J gene lost 8 bases, with 7 bases spanning the gap. Germline V gene sequence: CDR1 MNHNS, CDR2 SASEGT. CDR3 nucleotide sequence: TGTGCCAGCAGTGAAATAGGGGATTCACCCCTCCACTTT. Residues: CASSEIGDSPLHF.

The chain has TRBV6-2 or TRBV6-3 and TRBJ2-3; 9 nucleotides align to TRBD2. CDR3 length: 16 amino acids. Unmatched junction bases numbered 6, after V lost 3 bases and J lost 2 bases. Looked up from germline, CDR1 is MNHEY and CDR2 is SVGEGT. The CDR3 DNA follows: TGTGCCAGCAGTTATGTAGCGGGAGAGATCACAGATACGCAGTATTTT. It is translated as CASSYVAGEITDTQYF.

The chain combines TRBV7-2 with TRBJ2-2; TRBD1 aligns across 10 bases. V shed 5 bases, J shed 13 bases, and the junction held 7 bases outside the gene matches. This CDR3 region has 13 residues. Germline values: CDR1 SGHTA, CDR2 FQGNSA. CDR3 DNA: TGTGCCAGCAGCCGGGACAGGGGAAGCGGGCTGTTTTTT. It yields the protein CASSRDRGSGLFF.

This chain links TRBV19 with TRBJ1-2; the D is unclear. The CDR3 totals 15 residues. Germline V gene lookup returns CDR1 LNHDA and CDR2 SQIVND (reference sequence). V gave up 1 base and J gave up 1 base, with 10 bases separating them. The CDR3 DNA sequence: TGTGCCAGTAGTATAGCTCGCAGATATAACTATGGCTACACCTTC. This sequence encodes CASSIARRYNYGYTF. The variable domain in full, completed from reference TRBV19 and TRBJ1-2, reads DGGITQSPKYLFRKEGQNVTLSCEQNLNHDAMYWYRQDPGQGLRLIYYSQIVNDFQKGDIAEGYSVSREKKESFPLTVTSAQKNPTAFYLCASSIARRYNYGYTFGSGTRLTVV.

The table lists this clone with a few counts. The gene calls are TRBV15 and TRBJ2-1; D possibly corresponds to TRBD2 (6 bases). Deletions cut 2 bases from V and 7 bases from J, with 15 bases between. CDR1 and CDR2 (germline): LNHNV, YYDKDF (reference sequence). The CDR3 totals 15 residues. The CDR3: CATSRTRRAENEQFF. CDR3 coding DNA: TGTGCCACCAGCAGAACCCGGAGGGCTGAGAATGAGCAGTTCTTC.

The chain joins TRBV19 to TRBJ2-3, with no clear D. This CDR3 is built from 12 residues. In germline, CDR1 is LNHDA, CDR2 SQIVND (reference sequence). The ends were cut back, 7 bases at V and 2 bases at J, with 7 bases in the middle. The CDR3 region has the DNA TGTGCCAGTACAGGCGACACAGATACGCAGTATTTT. This encodes CASTGDTDTQYF. Together with reference TRBV19 and TRBJ2-3, the CDR3 gives the full variable domain: DGGITQSPKYLFRKEGQNVTLSCEQNLNHDAMYWYRQDPGQGLRLIYYSQIVNDFQKGDIAEGYSVSREKKESFPLTVTSAQKNPTAFYLCASTGDTDTQYFGPGTRLTVL.

This sequence joins TRBV9 and TRBJ1-1; D possibly corresponds to TRBD1 (5 bases). The germline V and J ends were trimmed by 4 bases and 4 bases, with 17 bases remaining between them. This CDR3 has 15 residues. CDR1 and CDR2 from the germline V gene are SGDLS and YYNGEE. CDR3 in amino acids: CASSLRTTAGTEAFF. As DNA, the CDR3 is TGTGCCAGCAGCCTTCGGACAACCGCCGGCACTGAAGCTTTCTTT.

V and J are TRBV29-1 and TRBJ1-1; a possible D gene is TRBD1 (5 bases). Germline CDR1 SQVTM, CDR2 ANQGSEA. V was cut by 4 bases and J by 4 bases, with 13 bases left in between. There are 13 residues in the CDR3. CDR3 region: CSVVKGFGTEAFF. DNA of the CDR3: TGCAGCGTTGTAAAGGGGTTCGGCACTGAAGCTTTCTTT.

The chain employs TRBV5-1 and TRBJ2-1, with D perhaps matching TRBD2 (6 bases). CDR1 is SGHRS, CDR2 YFSETQ, per germline. Trimming removed 6 bases from V and 0 bases from J, with 16 bases in between. The CDR3 extends over 16 amino acids. The CDR3 protein is CASTLNSGSSYNEQFF. The DNA of the CDR3 is TGCGCCAGCACCCTGAATAGCGGAAGCTCCTACAATGAGCAGTTCTTC. Full variable domain (rest looked up from reference TRBV5-1 and TRBJ2-1): KAGVTQTPRYLIKTRGQQVTLSCSPISGHRSVSWYQQTPGQGLQFLFEYFSETQRNKGNFPGRFSGRQFSNSRSEMNVSTLELGDSALYLCASTLNSGSSYNEQFFGPGTRLTVL.

The genes are TRBV7-6 and TRBJ2-1, with D uncertain. This CDR3 spans 14 amino acids. In germline, CDR1 is SGHVS, CDR2 FNYEAQ. V lost 1 base, J lost 8 bases, and 12 bases lay in between. The CDR3 is CASSLGRPSHEQFF. The CDR3 nucleotides are TGTGCCAGCAGCTTAGGTCGCCCGAGCCATGAGCAGTTCTTC.

This rearrangement joins TRBV2 to TRBJ1-2; D is perhaps TRBD1 (6 bases). The V and J ends lost 3 bases and 1 base respectively, with 6 bases between them. CDR1 is SNHLY, CDR2 FYNNEI, per germline. The CDR3 runs 13 residues. The CDR3 region is CASSEGHNYGYTF. The CDR3 coding sequence is TGTGCCAGCAGTGAGGGACATAACTATGGCTACACCTTC.

This chain links TRBV13 with TRBJ2-3, with 15 bases identical to TRBD2. Germline V gene sequence: CDR1 PRHDT, CDR2 FYEKMQ (reference sequence). CDR3 size: 16 residues. V lost 5 bases and J lost 8; bases outside the gene matches: 8. The CDR3 sequence is CASSGTGLAGGGTQYF. As DNA, the CDR3 is TGTGCCAGCAGCGGTACGGGACTAGCGGGGGGAGGTACGCAGTATTTT.

The chain is built from TRBV6-4 and TRBJ1-1, with D possibly TRBD1 on 5 matching bases. The CDR3 loop spans 13 amino acids. Trimming shortened V by 6 bases and J by 7 bases, and 15 bases separated the two germline ends. Germline-derived CDR1 and CDR2 are MRHNA and SNTAGT. This chain's CDR3 is CASRQRAQGEAFF. The CDR3 DNA sequence: TGTGCCAGCAGACAACGGGCGCAGGGTGAAGCTTTCTTT.